The text below deals with one T cell receptor beta chain. Germline assignment: CDR1 MNHEY and CDR2 SMNVEV (reference sequence). Trimming stripped 1 base from V and 6 bases from J, with 19 bases between. The CDR3 contains 17 residues. The data originate from a study of CD8+ T cells in alopecia areata. Treatment described: oral pan-JAK inhibitor, 5-10 mg twice daily. It was cDNA, reverse transcribed from extracted RNA, that served as the sequencing template. This table comes from immunoSEQ multiplex PCR, and its TCRdb copy is limited to in-frame clones, with some not included. The sample records about 220,000 clones, under 75% being singletons.

Here the sequenced sample was CD4+ T cells sorted from blood, taken at week 4, from a patient treated with tofacitinib. The chain recombines TRBV27 with TRBJ1-5; no definite D call. The receptor was derived from a human donor with alopecia areata. CDR3 DNA: TGTGCCAGCAGTTTATTTTTGGACGGGAAGTCCCGTCAGCCCCAGCATTTT. Residues: CASSLFLDGKSRQPQHF.